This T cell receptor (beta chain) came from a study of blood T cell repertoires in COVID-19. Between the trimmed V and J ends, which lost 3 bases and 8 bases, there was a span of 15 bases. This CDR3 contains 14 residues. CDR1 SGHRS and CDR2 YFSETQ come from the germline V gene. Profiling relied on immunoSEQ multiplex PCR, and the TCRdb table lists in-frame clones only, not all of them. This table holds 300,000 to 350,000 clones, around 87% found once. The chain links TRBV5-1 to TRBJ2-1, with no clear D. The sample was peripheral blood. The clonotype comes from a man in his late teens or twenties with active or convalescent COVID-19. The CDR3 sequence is CASSSVPSSDEQFF. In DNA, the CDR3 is TGCGCCAGCAGCTCCGTCCCGTCGAGTGATGAGCAGTTCTTC.